This paragraph covers one T cell receptor (beta chain) sequence. Its antigen is unknown. The donors (healthy individuals) were bone marrow donors. Germline V gives CDR1 SEHNR, CDR2 FQNEAQ (reference sequence). The trim removed 0 bases at V and 3 bases at J, leaving 15 bases unmatched. The CDR3 has 19 residues. This entry comes from a study of cytomegalovirus exposure and HLA in healthy donors. Regarding the study as a whole: A later analysis, which compared TCR beta chains of equal frequency, found the HLA-associated ones more clonally expanded. A previous analysis found most TCR beta V segments productive roughly 87% or roughly 30% of the time. Some TCR beta chains (about 170 of them) were listed as cytomegalovirus-associated.

A multiplex PCR was run with 60 Vbeta primers and 13 Jbeta primers. Profiled with immunoSEQ multiplex PCR; TCRdb holds only in-frame clones, not every one. In the table there are over 150,000 clones, 65% to 80% of which are singletons. Sequenced input: PBMCs. The chain uses TRBV7-9 and TRBJ1-1, with 8 nucleotides matching TRBD1. The TCR comes from a middle-aged man in good health and CMV-seronegative. CDR3 amino acids: CASSLARTGRGKADTEAFF. The CDR3 nucleotides are TGTGCCAGCAGCTTAGCCCGGACAGGGAGGGGGAAGGCTGACACTGAAGCTTTCTTT.